Listed below are T cell receptor beta chains from one sample, sequenced in a study of OX40 agonist ivuxolimab in advanced cancers. Some clones are missing from TCRdb's copy, which holds only in-frame ones; the method was immunoSEQ multiplex PCR. Of more than 45,000 clones listed, 82% are singletons. The material sequenced was CD4+ or CD8+ T cells sorted from blood, taken in a trial of the OX40 agonist ivuxolimab. The receptors here all came from an adult with an advanced solid tumor such as melanoma, head and neck, liver or kidney cancer. Both conserved end residues are part of each CDR3. A D gene is named only where the DNA matches it firmly. Not all rows give a size; the values are once, few, many and, for expanded clones, a class.

d_call: TRBD2
clone_size: -
v_call: TRBV7-3
j_call: TRBJ2-1
cdr3_length: 14
cdr3_aa: CATSARPSGSEQFF
cdr3_nt: TGTGCCACCAGTGCCCGGCCTAGCGGTAGTGAGCAGTTCTTC

d_call: -
clone_size: -
v_call: TRBV7-2
j_call: TRBJ2-7
cdr3_length: 15
cdr3_aa: CASSSPTFTVVEQYF
cdr3_nt: TGTGCCAGCAGCTCGCCTACTTTCACAGTGGTCGAGCAGTACTTC

d_call: TRBD2
clone_size: -
v_call: TRBV6-1
j_call: TRBJ2-3
cdr3_length: 15
cdr3_aa: CASRTAGSVTDTQYF
cdr3_nt: TGTGCCAGCAGAACAGCGGGATCGGTCACAGATACGCAGTATTTT

d_call: -
clone_size: -
v_call: TRBV7-6
j_call: TRBJ1-3
cdr3_length: 14
cdr3_aa: CASSLTVRGNTIYF
cdr3_nt: TGTGCCAGCAGCTTGACAGTGAGAGGAAACACCATATATTTT

d_call: -
clone_size: few
v_call: TRBV7-9
j_call: TRBJ2-2
cdr3_length: 15
cdr3_aa: CASSPRTKGTGELFF
cdr3_nt: TGTGCCAGCAGCCCTAGAACGAAAGGCACCGGGGAGCTGTTTTTT

d_call: TRBD1
clone_size: -
v_call: TRBV18
j_call: TRBJ1-2
cdr3_length: 15
cdr3_aa: CASSPSGTGVYGYTF
cdr3_nt: TGTGCCAGCTCACCATCCGGGACAGGGGTTTATGGCTACACCTTC

d_call: -
clone_size: -
v_call: TRBV27
j_call: TRBJ1-2
cdr3_length: 12
cdr3_aa: CASSFLRYGYTF
cdr3_nt: TGTGCCAGCAGTTTTCTCAGGTATGGCTACACCTTC

d_call: -
clone_size: -
v_call: TRBV6-5
j_call: TRBJ2-7
cdr3_length: 14
cdr3_aa: CASRERSYSYEQYF
cdr3_nt: TGTGCCAGTAGGGAAAGGTCCTACTCCTACGAGCAGTACTTC

d_call: -
clone_size: -
v_call: TRBV5-1
j_call: TRBJ2-2
cdr3_length: 18
cdr3_aa: CASSSYRDTATGTGELFF
cdr3_nt: TGCGCCAGCAGCTCCTACCGGGACACGGCTACGGGAACCGGGGAGCTGTTTTTT

d_call: TRBD2
clone_size: few
v_call: TRBV11-2
j_call: TRBJ2-3
cdr3_length: 16
cdr3_aa: CASSAQGLADSDTQYF
cdr3_nt: TGTGCCAGCAGCGCCCAGGGACTAGCGGACTCCGATACGCAGTATTTT

d_call: TRBD2
clone_size: -
v_call: TRBV11-2
j_call: TRBJ2-5
cdr3_length: 16
cdr3_aa: CASSLASGGDQETQYF
cdr3_nt: TGTGCCAGCAGCTTAGCTAGCGGGGGGGACCAAGAGACCCAGTACTTC

d_call: -
clone_size: -
v_call: TRBV11-2
j_call: TRBJ2-7
cdr3_length: 17
cdr3_aa: CASSSVPFRAQIYEQYF
cdr3_nt: TGTGCCAGCAGCTCCGTTCCCTTCAGGGCCCAAATCTACGAGCAGTACTTC

d_call: TRBD2
clone_size: -
v_call: TRBV19
j_call: TRBJ2-3
cdr3_length: 15
cdr3_aa: CASSLLAGSTDTQYF
cdr3_nt: TGTGCCAGTAGTCTTCTAGCGGGGAGCACAGATACGCAGTATTTT

d_call: -
clone_size: few
v_call: TRBV19
j_call: TRBJ2-5
cdr3_length: 14
cdr3_aa: CASRRSTLQETQYF
cdr3_nt: TGTGCCAGTAGACGCAGTACTCTCCAAGAGACCCAGTACTTC

d_call: -
clone_size: once
v_call: TRBV6-5
j_call: TRBJ1-1
cdr3_length: 14
cdr3_aa: CASSEPAGNTEAFF
cdr3_nt: TGTGCCAGCAGTGAACCCGCAGGTAACACTGAAGCTTTCTTT

d_call: -
clone_size: -
v_call: TRBV7-3
j_call: TRBJ2-1
cdr3_length: 11
cdr3_aa: CLRGIDNEQFF
cdr3_nt: TGTCTTCGGGGAATTGACAATGAGCAGTTCTTC

d_call: TRBD2
clone_size: few
v_call: TRBV18
j_call: TRBJ2-1
cdr3_length: 15
cdr3_aa: CASSPPSGPYNEQFF
cdr3_nt: TGTGCCAGCTCACCCCCTAGCGGGCCCTACAATGAGCAGTTCTTC

d_call: -
clone_size: -
v_call: TRBV7-2
j_call: TRBJ2-5
cdr3_length: 14
cdr3_aa: CASSLPTGIETQYF
cdr3_nt: TGTGCCAGCAGCTTACCCACAGGGATCGAGACCCAGTACTTC

d_call: -
clone_size: -
v_call: TRBV21-1
j_call: TRBJ1-1
cdr3_length: 15
cdr3_aa: CASSKEVRENTEAFF
cdr3_nt: TGTGCCAGCAGCAAAGAGGTCAGGGAGAACACTGAAGCTTTCTTT

d_call: TRBD1
clone_size: once
v_call: TRBV19
j_call: TRBJ1-1
cdr3_length: 16
cdr3_aa: CASSIPWAGGTTEAFF
cdr3_nt: TGTGCCAGTAGTATCCCCTGGGCAGGGGGCACCACTGAAGCTTTCTTT

d_call: -
clone_size: -
v_call: TRBV7-2
j_call: TRBJ1-3
cdr3_length: 15
cdr3_aa: CASSAGTASGNTIYF
cdr3_nt: TGTGCCAGCAGCGCTGGGACGGCATCTGGAAACACCATATATTTT

d_call: -
clone_size: few
v_call: TRBV6-5
j_call: TRBJ1-5
cdr3_length: 12
cdr3_aa: CASTYSNQPQHF
cdr3_nt: TGTGCCAGCACGTATAGCAATCAGCCCCAGCATTTT

d_call: -
clone_size: -
v_call: TRBV6-5
j_call: TRBJ1-2
cdr3_length: 12
cdr3_aa: CASSSPAYGYTF
cdr3_nt: TGTGCCAGCAGTTCTCCGGCCTATGGCTACACCTTC

d_call: -
clone_size: -
v_call: TRBV2
j_call: TRBJ2-1
cdr3_length: 15
cdr3_aa: CASSEDGSTYNEQFF
cdr3_nt: TGTGCCAGCAGTGAAGACGGGAGTACCTACAATGAGCAGTTCTTC

d_call: -
clone_size: -
v_call: TRBV5-1
j_call: TRBJ2-1
cdr3_length: 11
cdr3_aa: CASSLVGVQFF
cdr3_nt: TGCGCCAGCAGCTTGGTCGGGGTTCAGTTCTTC

d_call: -
clone_size: few
v_call: TRBV5-8
j_call: TRBJ1-3
cdr3_length: 16
cdr3_aa: CASSFRQGGSGNTIYF
cdr3_nt: TGTGCCAGCAGCTTTCGGCAGGGTGGTTCAGGAAACACCATATATTTT

d_call: TRBD1
clone_size: -
v_call: TRBV4-3
j_call: TRBJ1-4
cdr3_length: 17
cdr3_aa: CASSQENRGPIIEKLFF
cdr3_nt: TGCGCCAGCAGCCAAGAGAACAGGGGCCCAATAATTGAAAAACTGTTTTTT

d_call: -
clone_size: -
v_call: TRBV18
j_call: TRBJ2-3
cdr3_length: 16
cdr3_aa: CASSAPQGPLTDTQYF
cdr3_nt: TGTGCCAGCTCAGCACCACAGGGACCCCTCACAGATACGCAGTATTTT

d_call: -
clone_size: -
v_call: TRBV14
j_call: TRBJ2-1
cdr3_length: 13
cdr3_aa: CASSLGPNNEQFF
cdr3_nt: TGTGCCAGCAGCTTGGGACCGAATAATGAGCAGTTCTTC

d_call: -
clone_size: -
v_call: TRBV7-2
j_call: TRBJ2-3
cdr3_length: 12
cdr3_aa: CASSLGVNTQYF
cdr3_nt: TGTGCCAGCAGCTTAGGGGTTAATACGCAGTATTTT

d_call: -
clone_size: once
v_call: TRBV2
j_call: TRBJ2-1
cdr3_length: 15
cdr3_aa: CASIGQGGSYNEQFF
cdr3_nt: TGTGCCAGCATTGGACAGGGAGGGTCCTACAATGAGCAGTTCTTC

d_call: -
clone_size: -
v_call: TRBV2
j_call: TRBJ1-1
cdr3_length: 14
cdr3_aa: CASSHRRLNTEAFF
cdr3_nt: TGTGCCAGCAGTCACAGGAGATTGAACACTGAAGCTTTCTTT

d_call: -
clone_size: -
v_call: TRBV18
j_call: TRBJ2-7
cdr3_length: 14
cdr3_aa: CASSPRGYRDLGNF
cdr3_nt: TGTGCCAGCTCACCACGTGGATACCGGGACCTTGGGAACTTC

d_call: TRBD1
clone_size: -
v_call: TRBV5-5
j_call: TRBJ2-7
cdr3_length: 17
cdr3_aa: CASSLRTGLMGTYEQYF
cdr3_nt: TGTGCCAGCAGCTTGAGGACAGGGTTGATGGGAACCTACGAGCAGTACTTC

d_call: TRBD1
clone_size: -
v_call: TRBV27
j_call: TRBJ1-5
cdr3_length: 15
cdr3_aa: CASSLSGTGAQPQHF
cdr3_nt: TGTGCCAGCAGTTTATCCGGGACAGGGGCCCAGCCCCAGCATTTT

d_call: -
clone_size: -
v_call: TRBV5-1
j_call: TRBJ2-7
cdr3_length: 13
cdr3_aa: CASSLEGAGEQYF
cdr3_nt: TGCGCCAGCAGCTTGGAAGGGGCAGGAGAGCAGTACTTC

d_call: TRBD2
clone_size: -
v_call: TRBV9
j_call: TRBJ2-3
cdr3_length: 18
cdr3_aa: CASSKWLAGGQLADTQYF
cdr3_nt: TGTGCCAGCAGCAAGTGGCTAGCGGGGGGGCAGTTGGCAGATACGCAGTATTTT

d_call: -
clone_size: once
v_call: TRBV19
j_call: TRBJ1-5
cdr3_length: 14
cdr3_aa: CASSSLYSNQPQHF
cdr3_nt: TGTGCCAGTAGTTCGTTGTATAGCAATCAGCCCCAGCATTTT

d_call: TRBD2
clone_size: -
v_call: TRBV5-1
j_call: TRBJ2-7
cdr3_length: 17
cdr3_aa: CASSLAWTSGRAREQYF
cdr3_nt: TGCGCCAGCAGCTTGGCCTGGACTAGCGGGAGGGCAAGGGAGCAGTACTTC

d_call: TRBD2
clone_size: -
v_call: TRBV19
j_call: TRBJ2-5
cdr3_length: 14
cdr3_aa: CASRLAGAYETQYF
cdr3_nt: TGTGCCAGTAGACTAGCGGGAGCCTACGAGACCCAGTACTTC

d_call: TRBD2
clone_size: -
v_call: TRBV19
j_call: TRBJ2-7
cdr3_length: 17
cdr3_aa: CASSKATAGTRISEQYF
cdr3_nt: TGTGCCAGTAGTAAGGCCACTGCCGGGACTAGAATCTCCGAGCAGTACTTC

d_call: TRBD1
clone_size: -
v_call: TRBV13
j_call: TRBJ1-1
cdr3_length: 15
cdr3_aa: CASSFKGALSTEAFF
cdr3_nt: TGTGCCAGCAGCTTCAAGGGGGCTCTGAGCACTGAAGCTTTCTTT

d_call: TRBD1
clone_size: -
v_call: TRBV29-1
j_call: TRBJ2-5
cdr3_length: 15
cdr3_aa: CSVDGTGSVLGTQYF
cdr3_nt: TGCAGCGTTGACGGGACAGGGTCCGTTCTCGGGACCCAGTACTTC

d_call: -
clone_size: -
v_call: TRBV12-5
j_call: TRBJ1-6
cdr3_length: 14
cdr3_aa: CASGTGLGNSPLHF
cdr3_nt: TGTGCTAGTGGCACAGGGTTAGGTAATTCACCCCTCCACTTT

d_call: -
clone_size: -
v_call: TRBV5-6
j_call: TRBJ1-2
cdr3_length: 11
cdr3_aa: CASSLDYGYTF
cdr3_nt: TGTGCCAGCAGCTTGGACTATGGCTACACCTTC

d_call: TRBD1
clone_size: -
v_call: TRBV9
j_call: TRBJ1-2
cdr3_length: 11
cdr3_aa: CASSTQGAHTF
cdr3_nt: TGTGCCAGCAGCACACAGGGGGCTCACACCTTC

d_call: -
clone_size: -
v_call: TRBV30
j_call: TRBJ1-2
cdr3_length: 13
cdr3_aa: CAWSVKTVYGYTF
cdr3_nt: TGTGCCTGGAGTGTTAAAACAGTCTATGGCTACACCTTC

d_call: TRBD2
clone_size: -
v_call: TRBV19
j_call: TRBJ2-7
cdr3_length: 17
cdr3_aa: CASSPTGLAGGPYEQYF
cdr3_nt: TGTGCCAGTAGTCCAACGGGACTAGCGGGAGGACCCTACGAGCAGTACTTC

d_call: -
clone_size: -
v_call: TRBV7-9
j_call: TRBJ1-6
cdr3_length: 14
cdr3_aa: CASSSRQINSPLHF
cdr3_nt: TGTGCCAGCAGCTCCCGACAGATTAATTCACCCCTCCACTTT

d_call: -
clone_size: once
v_call: TRBV30
j_call: TRBJ1-6
cdr3_length: 15
cdr3_aa: CAWSVNRQPNSPLHF
cdr3_nt: TGTGCCTGGAGTGTAAACCGACAACCCAATTCACCCCTCCACTTT

d_call: TRBD2
clone_size: -
v_call: TRBV7-8
j_call: TRBJ2-2
cdr3_length: 20
cdr3_aa: CASSFRRSGGVNSNTGELFF
cdr3_nt: TGTGCCAGCAGCTTCAGACGTAGCGGGGGGGTAAACTCGAACACCGGGGAGCTGTTTTTT

d_call: -
clone_size: -
v_call: TRBV7-9
j_call: TRBJ2-1
cdr3_length: 15
cdr3_aa: CASSLDFATGDEQFF
cdr3_nt: TGTGCCAGCAGCTTAGATTTCGCGACAGGAGATGAGCAGTTCTTC

d_call: TRBD1
clone_size: -
v_call: TRBV6-6
j_call: TRBJ1-1
cdr3_length: 15
cdr3_aa: CASSYSTGRGTEAFF
cdr3_nt: TGTGCCAGCAGTTACTCGACAGGGAGGGGTACTGAAGCTTTCTTT

d_call: -
clone_size: -
v_call: TRBV7-3
j_call: TRBJ1-6
cdr3_length: 14
cdr3_aa: CASSLTPGNSPLHF
cdr3_nt: TGTGCCAGCAGCTTAACCCCAGGGAATTCACCCCTCCACTTT

d_call: -
clone_size: -
v_call: TRBV4-2
j_call: TRBJ1-2
cdr3_length: 15
cdr3_aa: CASSPSHRFNYGYTF
cdr3_nt: TGTGCCAGCAGCCCATCGCATAGGTTTAACTATGGCTACACCTTC

d_call: -
clone_size: -
v_call: TRBV6-5
j_call: TRBJ1-1
cdr3_length: 15
cdr3_aa: CASTSTEFLSTEAFF
cdr3_nt: TGTGCCAGCACATCGACAGAGTTTCTTAGCACTGAAGCTTTCTTT

d_call: -
clone_size: -
v_call: TRBV7-9
j_call: TRBJ1-2
cdr3_length: 14
cdr3_aa: CASRLDSSFYGYTF
cdr3_nt: TGTGCCAGCAGACTGGACAGCTCCTTCTATGGCTACACCTTC